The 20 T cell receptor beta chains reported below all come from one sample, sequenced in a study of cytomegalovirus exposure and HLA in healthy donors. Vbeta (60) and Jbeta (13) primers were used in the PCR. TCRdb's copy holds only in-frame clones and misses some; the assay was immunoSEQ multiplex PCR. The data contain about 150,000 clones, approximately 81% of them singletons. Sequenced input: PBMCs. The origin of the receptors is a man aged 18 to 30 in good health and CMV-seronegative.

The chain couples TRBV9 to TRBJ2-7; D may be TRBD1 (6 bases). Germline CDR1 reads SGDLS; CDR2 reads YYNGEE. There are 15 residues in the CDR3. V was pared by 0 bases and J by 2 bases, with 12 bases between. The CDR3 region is CASSVGGPLAYEQYF. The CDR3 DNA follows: TGTGCCAGCAGCGTAGGGGGGCCCCTGGCCTACGAGCAGTACTTC.

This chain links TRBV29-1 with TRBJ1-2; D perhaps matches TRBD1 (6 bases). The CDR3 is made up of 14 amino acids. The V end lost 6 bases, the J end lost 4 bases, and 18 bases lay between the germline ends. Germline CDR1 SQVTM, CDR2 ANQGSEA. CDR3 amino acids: CSVVDSGSSYGYTF. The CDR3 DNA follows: TGCAGCGTCGTGGACAGTGGATCCTCCTATGGCTACACCTTC.

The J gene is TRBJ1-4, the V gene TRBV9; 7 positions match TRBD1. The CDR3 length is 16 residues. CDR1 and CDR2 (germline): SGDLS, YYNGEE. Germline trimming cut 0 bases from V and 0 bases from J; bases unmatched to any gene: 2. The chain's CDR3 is CASSVGGTATNEKLFF. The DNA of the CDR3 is TGTGCCAGCAGCGTAGGAGGGACAGCAACTAATGAAAAACTGTTTTTT.

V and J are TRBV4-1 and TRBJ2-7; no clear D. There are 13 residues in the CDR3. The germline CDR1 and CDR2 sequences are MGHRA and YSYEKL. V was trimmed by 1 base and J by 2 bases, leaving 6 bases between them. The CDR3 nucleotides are TGCGCCAGCAGCCAAGTGTTAGCCTACGAGCAGTACTTC. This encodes CASSQVLAYEQYF.

Written as DNA, the CDR3 is TGCGCCAGCAGCCCCGGACTAGCGGGTCGCCGTGAGTATTTT. Its translation is CASSPGLAGRREYF. This rearrangement joins TRBV5-1 to TRBJ2-3, with 11 bases identical to TRBD2. CDR3 length: 14 amino acids. J lost 13 bases, V lost 4 bases, and 11 bases had no gene match. In germline, CDR1 is SGHRS, CDR2 YFSETQ.

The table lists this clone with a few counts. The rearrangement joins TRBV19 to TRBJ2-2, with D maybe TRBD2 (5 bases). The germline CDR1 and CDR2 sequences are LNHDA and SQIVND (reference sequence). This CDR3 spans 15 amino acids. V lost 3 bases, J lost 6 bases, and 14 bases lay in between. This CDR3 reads CASSIEGRYAGELFF. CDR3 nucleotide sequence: TGTGCCAGTAGTATTGAGGGTCGGTACGCCGGGGAGCTGTTTTTT.

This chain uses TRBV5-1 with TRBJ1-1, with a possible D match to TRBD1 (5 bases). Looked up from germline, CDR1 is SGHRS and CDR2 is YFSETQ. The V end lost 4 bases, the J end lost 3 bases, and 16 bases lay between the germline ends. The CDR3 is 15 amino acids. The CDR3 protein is CASSPGGYGHTEAFF. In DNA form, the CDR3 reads TGCGCCAGCAGCCCGGGGGGATACGGGCACACTGAAGCTTTCTTT.

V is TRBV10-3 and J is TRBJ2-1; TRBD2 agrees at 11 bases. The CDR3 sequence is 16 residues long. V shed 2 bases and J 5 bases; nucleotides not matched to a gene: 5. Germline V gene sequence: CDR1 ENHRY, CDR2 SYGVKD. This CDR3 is CAISEATSGVDNEQFF. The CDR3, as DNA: TGTGCCATCAGTGAGGCGACTAGCGGGGTGGACAATGAGCAGTTCTTC.

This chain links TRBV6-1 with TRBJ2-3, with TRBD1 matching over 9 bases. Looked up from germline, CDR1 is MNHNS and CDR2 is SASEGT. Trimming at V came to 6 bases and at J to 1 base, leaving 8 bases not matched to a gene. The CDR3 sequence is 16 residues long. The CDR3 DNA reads TGTGCCAGCAGGGAACAGGGGGCGCCACGCACAGATACGCAGTATTTT. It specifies CASREQGAPRTDTQYF.

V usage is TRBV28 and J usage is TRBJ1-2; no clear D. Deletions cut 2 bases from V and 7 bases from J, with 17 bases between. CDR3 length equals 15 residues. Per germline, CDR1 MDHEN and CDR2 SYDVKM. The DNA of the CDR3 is TGTGCCAGCAGTTTAGCCCGTTTCGGGTCCCCTGGCTACACCTTC. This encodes CASSLARFGSPGYTF.

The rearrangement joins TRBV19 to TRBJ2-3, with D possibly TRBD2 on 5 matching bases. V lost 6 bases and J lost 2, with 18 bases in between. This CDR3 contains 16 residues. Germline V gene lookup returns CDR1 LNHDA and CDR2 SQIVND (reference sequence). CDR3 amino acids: CASRPGPTTLTDTQYF. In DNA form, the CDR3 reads TGTGCCAGTAGGCCCGGGCCGACTACCCTCACAGATACGCAGTATTTT. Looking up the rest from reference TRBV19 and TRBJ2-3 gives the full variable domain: DGGITQSPKYLFRKEGQNVTLSCEQNLNHDAMYWYRQDPGQGLRLIYYSQIVNDFQKGDIAEGYSVSREKKESFPLTVTSAQKNPTAFYLCASRPGPTTLTDTQYFGPGTRLTVL.

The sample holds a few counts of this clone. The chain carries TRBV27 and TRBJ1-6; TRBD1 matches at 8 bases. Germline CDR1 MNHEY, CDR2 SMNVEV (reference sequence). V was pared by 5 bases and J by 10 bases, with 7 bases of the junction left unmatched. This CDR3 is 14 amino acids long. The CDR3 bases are TGTGCCAGCAGTCAGACAGGGGCGAGCTCACCCCTCCACTTT. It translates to CASSQTGASSPLHF.

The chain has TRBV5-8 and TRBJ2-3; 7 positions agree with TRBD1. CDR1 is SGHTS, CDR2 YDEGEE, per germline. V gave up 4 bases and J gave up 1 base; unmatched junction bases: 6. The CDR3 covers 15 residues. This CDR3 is CASSPRDRGTDTQYF. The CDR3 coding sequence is TGTGCCAGCAGCCCCCGGGACAGAGGCACAGATACGCAGTATTTT.

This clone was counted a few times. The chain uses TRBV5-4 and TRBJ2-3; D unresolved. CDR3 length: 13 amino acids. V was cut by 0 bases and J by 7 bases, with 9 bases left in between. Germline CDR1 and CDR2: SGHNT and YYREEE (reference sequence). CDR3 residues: CASSLAFSHTQYF. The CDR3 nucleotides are TGTGCCAGCAGCTTGGCCTTCAGTCATACGCAGTATTTT.

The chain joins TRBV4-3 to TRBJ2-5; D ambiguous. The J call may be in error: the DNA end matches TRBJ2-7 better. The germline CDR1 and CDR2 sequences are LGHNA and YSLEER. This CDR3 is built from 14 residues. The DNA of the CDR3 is TGCGCCAGCAGCCAGGGCCTTGACGTAGGCGAGCAGTACTTC. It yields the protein CASSQGLDVGEQYF.

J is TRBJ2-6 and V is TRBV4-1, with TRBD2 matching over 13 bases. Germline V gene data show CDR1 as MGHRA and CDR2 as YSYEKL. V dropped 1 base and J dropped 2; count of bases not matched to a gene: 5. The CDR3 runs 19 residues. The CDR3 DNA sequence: TGCGCCAGCAGCCAAGCCAAACTAGCGGGAGGGCCTGGGGCCAACGTCCTGACTTTC. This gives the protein CASSQAKLAGGPGANVLTF.

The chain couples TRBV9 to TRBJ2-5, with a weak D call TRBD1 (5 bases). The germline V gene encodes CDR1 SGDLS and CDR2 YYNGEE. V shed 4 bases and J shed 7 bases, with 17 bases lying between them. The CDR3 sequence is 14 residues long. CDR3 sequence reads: CASSPQDLLGTQYF. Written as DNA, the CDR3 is TGTGCCAGCAGCCCACAGGATCTACTGGGGACCCAGTACTTC.

The CDR3 region is CASTSGGSANSGNTIYF. CDR3 coding DNA: TGTGCCAGTACCTCGGGTGGGTCGGCAAACTCTGGAAACACCATATATTTT. The chain uses TRBV19 and TRBJ1-3; D is undetermined. This CDR3 comprises 17 residues. Per germline, CDR1 LNHDA and CDR2 SQIVND (reference sequence). V was shortened by 7 bases and J by 0 bases, with 19 bases between the two germline ends.

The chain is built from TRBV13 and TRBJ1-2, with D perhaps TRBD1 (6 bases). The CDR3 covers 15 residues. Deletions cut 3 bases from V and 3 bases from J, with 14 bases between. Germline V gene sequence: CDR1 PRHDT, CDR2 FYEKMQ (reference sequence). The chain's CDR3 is CASSFGPGVDYGYTF. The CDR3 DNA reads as TGTGCCAGCAGCTTTGGACCAGGGGTGGACTATGGCTACACCTTC.

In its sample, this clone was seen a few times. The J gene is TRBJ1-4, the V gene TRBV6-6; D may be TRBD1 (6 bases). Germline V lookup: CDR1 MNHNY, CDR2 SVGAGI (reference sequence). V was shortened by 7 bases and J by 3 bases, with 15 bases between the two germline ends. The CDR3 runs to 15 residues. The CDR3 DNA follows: TGTGCCAGCATGTACAGGGAGCAGCCTAATGAAAAACTGTTTTTT. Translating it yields CASMYREQPNEKLFF.